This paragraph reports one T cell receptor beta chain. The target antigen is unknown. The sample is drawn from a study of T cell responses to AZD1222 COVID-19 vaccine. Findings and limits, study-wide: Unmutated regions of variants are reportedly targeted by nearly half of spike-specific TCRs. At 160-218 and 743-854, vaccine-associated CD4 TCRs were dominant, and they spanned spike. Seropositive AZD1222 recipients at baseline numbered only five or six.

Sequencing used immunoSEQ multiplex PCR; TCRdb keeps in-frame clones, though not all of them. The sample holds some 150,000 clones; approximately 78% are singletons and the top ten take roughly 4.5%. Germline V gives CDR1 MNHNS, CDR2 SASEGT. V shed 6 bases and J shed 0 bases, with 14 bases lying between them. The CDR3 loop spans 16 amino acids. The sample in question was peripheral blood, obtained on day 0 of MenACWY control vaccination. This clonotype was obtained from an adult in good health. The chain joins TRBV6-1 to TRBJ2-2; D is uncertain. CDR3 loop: CASREQPQSNTGELFF. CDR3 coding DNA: TGTGCCAGCAGAGAACAGCCCCAGTCGAACACCGGGGAGCTGTTTTTT.